These 22 T cell receptor beta chains were all obtained from the same sample, sequenced in a study of monozygotic twins with inflammatory bowel disease. From its re-call of the 5' RACE reads, TCRdb lists each CDR3 protein once, without DNA. The repertoire table contains around 410,000 distinct CDR3 sequences. Sequencing was carried out using blood. Receptors originate from a human donor with ulcerative colitis or Crohn's disease, or a healthy co-twin of an affected twin (not recorded which).

The J gene is TRBJ2-7, the V gene TRBV5-1. This CDR3 is 13 amino acids long. CDR1 is SGHRS, CDR2 YFSETQ, per germline. The CDR3 region is CASSLGSSSEQYF. Full variable domain (outside the CDR3, taken from reference TRBV5-1 and TRBJ2-7): KAGVTQTPRYLIKTRGQQVTLSCSPISGHRSVSWYQQTPGQGLQFLFEYFSETQRNKGNFPGRFSGRQFSNSRSEMNVSTLELGDSALYLCASSLGSSSEQYFGPGTRLTVT.

The chain employs TRBV5-4 and TRBJ1-1; TCRdb picks TRBD1, but there is no DNA to check that call. This CDR3 is built from 15 residues. The V gene's germline CDR1 is SGHNT and CDR2 YYREEE (reference sequence). CDR3 loop: CASRTNKGRETEAFF.

The rearrangement links TRBV11-2 to TRBJ2-2; TCRdb lists TRBD1, though no DNA is available to test this call. The germline V gene has CDR1 SGHAT and CDR2 FQNNGV. The CDR3 sequence is 15 residues long. The CDR3 loop is CASRVTGDNTGELFF. Full variable domain (missing parts from reference TRBV11-2 and TRBJ2-2): EAGVAQSPRYKIIEKRQSVAFWCNPISGHATLYWYQQILGQGPKLLIQFQNNGVVDDSQLPKDRFSAERLKGVDSTLKIQPAKLEDSAVYLCASRVTGDNTGELFFGEGSRLTVL.

The chain joins TRBV14 to TRBJ2-5; TCRdb indicates TRBD2, and absent DNA this call remains unverified. This CDR3 is built from 14 residues. Germline V gives CDR1 SGHDN, CDR2 FVKESK. CDR3 in amino acids: CASRGLGPEETQYF.

The rearrangement uses TRBV28 and TRBJ2-7; TCRdb gives TRBD2 as the D gene, but with no DNA this cannot be confirmed. Looked up from germline, CDR1 is MDHEN and CDR2 is SYDVKM. The CDR3 sequence is 12 residues long. This CDR3 reads CASTFGGQEQYF.

The chain combines TRBV10-3 with TRBJ1-2; with no DNA, the TCRdb D assignment of TRBD1 cannot be verified. CDR1 is ENHRY, CDR2 SYGVKD, per germline. The CDR3 has 14 amino acids. The CDR3 here is CAIRTPGTGTYFTF.

V gene TRBV10-3 combines with J gene TRBJ2-7; the D call of TRBD2 rests on TCRdb alone, since no DNA is present to check it. CDR3 length: 16 residues. The germline gives CDR1 ENHRY, CDR2 SYGVKD. The CDR3 here is CATARTSGTRSYEQYF.

The gene calls are TRBV5-1 and TRBJ1-1. The CDR3 runs 14 residues. Germline V CDR1 and CDR2: SGHRS, YFSETQ. The CDR3 is CASSLGDRTTEAFF.

The chain combines TRBV7-2 with TRBJ2-2; there is no DNA to check the TCRdb D call of TRBD2. This CDR3 is 15 amino acids long. The germline gives CDR1 SGHTA, CDR2 FQGNSA. The CDR3 protein is CASSLETRRVGELFF. The variable domain in full, completed from reference TRBV7-2 and TRBJ2-2, reads GAGVSQSPSNKVTEKGKDVELRCDPISGHTALYWYRQSLGQGLEFLIYFQGNSAPDKSGLPSDRFSAERTGGSVSTLTIQRTQQEDSAVYLCASSLETRRVGELFFGEGSRLTVL.

V usage is TRBV3-1 and J usage is TRBJ2-2. The CDR3 contains 13 residues. Germline CDR1 LGHDT, CDR2 YNNKEL (reference sequence). CDR3 loop: CASTPTGNGELFF.

This sequence joins TRBV4-3 and TRBJ1-4. The CDR3 is made up of 17 amino acids. Germline V gives CDR1 LGHNA, CDR2 YSLEER. The CDR3 loop is CASTQEPAGATNEKLFF.

This chain uses TRBV7-9 with TRBJ2-1. The CDR3 runs 13 residues. The germline gives CDR1 SEHNR, CDR2 FQNEAQ (reference sequence). This CDR3 reads CASSIKGLAEQFF.

The chain uses TRBV7-2 and TRBJ2-7; TCRdb reports TRBD1, a call that lacks DNA to check it against. The CDR3 spans 14 residues. Germline V CDR1 and CDR2: SGHTA, FQGNSA. The CDR3 region is CASSYGTGSHEQYF.

CDR3 in amino acids: CASSAPLAGANTGELFF. This chain links TRBV9 with TRBJ2-2; lacking DNA, the TRBD2 call made by TCRdb goes unchecked. The length of the CDR3 is 17 residues. The V gene's germline CDR1 is SGDLS and CDR2 YYNGEE.

J is TRBJ2-5 and V is TRBV28; checking the TCRdb D call of TRBD2 is not possible without DNA. There are 15 residues in the CDR3. The V gene's germline CDR1 is MDHEN and CDR2 SYDVKM. CDR3: CASSLNLGSLETQYF. Full variable domain (outside the CDR3, taken from reference TRBV28 and TRBJ2-5): DVKVTQSSRYLVKRTGEKVFLECVQDMDHENMFWYRQDPGLGLRLIYFSYDVKMKEKGDIPEGYSVSREKKERFSLILESASTNQTSMYLCASSLNLGSLETQYFGPGTRLLVL.

The CDR3 loop reads CASSLFGPTDTQYF. The chain carries TRBV27 and TRBJ2-3; the D gene TCRdb calls, TRBD2, cannot be checked with no DNA. The CDR3 extends over 14 amino acids. From germline, CDR1 is MNHEY and CDR2 SMNVEV (reference sequence).

J is TRBJ2-7 and V is TRBV20-1; TCRdb's assignment of TRBD1 cannot be checked, as there is no DNA. Germline V gives CDR1 DFQATT, CDR2 SNEGSKA (reference sequence). The CDR3 extends over 13 amino acids. Here the CDR3 reads CSATRDSPYEQYF.

The rearrangement joins TRBV5-1 to TRBJ2-7. The CDR3 sequence is 13 residues long. CDR1 is SGHRS and CDR2 is YFSETQ in the germline V gene. The CDR3 reads CASSRQSSYEQYF.

V usage is TRBV20-1 and J usage is TRBJ2-7; the D gene TCRdb calls, TRBD1, cannot be checked with no DNA. The CDR3 runs to 14 residues. Germline assignment: CDR1 DFQATT and CDR2 SNEGSKA (reference sequence). The CDR3 spells CSAIGTISSYEQYF.

V gene TRBV30 combines with J gene TRBJ1-1. This CDR3 comprises 12 residues. Per the germline V gene, CDR1 is GTSNPN and CDR2 is SVGIG (reference sequence). The CDR3 protein is CAWRRVYTEAFF.

This chain uses TRBV7-2 with TRBJ2-1; TCRdb's assignment of TRBD2 cannot be checked, as there is no DNA. The CDR3 sequence is 15 residues long. Germline lookup yields CDR1 SGHTA and CDR2 FQGNSA. The CDR3: CASSSLTSGGWEQFF.

The chain recombines TRBV6-5 with TRBJ1-2; absent DNA, TCRdb's TRBD1 call cannot be checked. The CDR3 has 15 residues. Germline values: CDR1 MNHEY, CDR2 SVGAGI. Here the CDR3 reads CASSYSSTGNYGYTF.